The sequence of this TCR beta chain was determined in a study of blood T cell repertoires in COVID-19. Study overall: Acute and convalescent COVID-19 samples came from the United States, Italy and Spain. T cells, B-cell-depleted T cells, or PBMCs provided the cDNA or gDNA that served as material.

The CDR3 is 15 amino acids. CDR1 is MNHEY, CDR2 SMNVEV, per germline (reference sequence). V was shortened by 3 bases and J by 10 bases, with 21 bases between the two germline ends. Authors' data handling: Amplification from reference gene primers served as the basis for estimated nucleated cell counts. Data came from immunoSEQ multiplex PCR; TCRdb stores just in-frame clones and leaves some out. From that table come the V and J calls and clone size; the DNA was used to work out D and trimming. The table lists around 80,000 clones, roughly 82% of them singletons, with around 20% in the top ten. This clone turned up a few times.

Sequencing was done on a sample of peripheral blood. The chain carries TRBV27 and TRBJ1-1, with D maybe TRBD1 (5 bases). This TCR was sampled from a woman older than 75 with active or convalescent COVID-19. CDR3 residues: CASSFKGAWESAAFF. CDR3 nucleotides: TGTGCCAGCAGTTTCAAAGGGGCATGGGAATCGGCAGCTTTCTTT.